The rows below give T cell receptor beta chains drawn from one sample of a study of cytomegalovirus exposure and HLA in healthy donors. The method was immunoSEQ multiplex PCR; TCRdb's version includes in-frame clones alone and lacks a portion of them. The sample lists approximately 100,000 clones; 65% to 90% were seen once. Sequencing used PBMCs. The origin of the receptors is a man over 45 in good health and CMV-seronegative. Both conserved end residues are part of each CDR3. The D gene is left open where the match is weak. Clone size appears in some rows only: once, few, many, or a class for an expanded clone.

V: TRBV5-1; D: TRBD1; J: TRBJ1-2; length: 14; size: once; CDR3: CASSPTGLVYGYTF; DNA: TGCGCCAGCAGCCCGACAGGGCTCGTCTATGGCTACACCTTC
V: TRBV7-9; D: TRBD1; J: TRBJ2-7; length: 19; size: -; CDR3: CSSSLVRGTGRESPNEQYF; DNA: TGTTCCAGCAGCTTAGTTCGGGGGACAGGGCGCGAAAGTCCCAACGAGCAGTACTTC
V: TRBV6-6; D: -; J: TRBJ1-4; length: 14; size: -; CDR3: CASSYSTGNEKLFF; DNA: TGTGCCAGCAGTTACTCGACGGGTAATGAAAAACTGTTTTTT
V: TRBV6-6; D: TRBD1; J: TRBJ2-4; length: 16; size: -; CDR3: CASSPTGTGFINIQYF; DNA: TGTGCCAGCAGCCCCACCGGGACAGGATTCATAAACATTCAGTACTTC
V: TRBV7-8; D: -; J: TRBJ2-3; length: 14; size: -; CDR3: CASSFSWDSSSQYF; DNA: TGTGCCAGCAGCTTTTCCTGGGACTCCTCATCGCAGTATTTT
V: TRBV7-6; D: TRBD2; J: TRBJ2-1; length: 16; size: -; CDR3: CASSVAGGGSYNEQFF; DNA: TGTGCCAGCAGCGTCGCGGGGGGGGGCTCCTACAATGAGCAGTTCTTC
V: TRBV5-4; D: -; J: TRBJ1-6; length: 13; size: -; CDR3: CASRQGVNSPLHF; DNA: TGTGCCAGCAGGCAAGGGGTTAATTCACCCCTCCACTTT
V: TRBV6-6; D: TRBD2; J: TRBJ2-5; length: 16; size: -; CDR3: CASIMGSGGFQETQYF; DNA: TGTGCCAGCATTATGGGGAGCGGGGGTTTTCAAGAGACCCAGTACTTC
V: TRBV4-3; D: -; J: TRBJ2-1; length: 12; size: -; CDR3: CASSQGLGGQFF; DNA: TGCGCCAGCAGCCAAGGCCTCGGGGGGCAGTTCTTC
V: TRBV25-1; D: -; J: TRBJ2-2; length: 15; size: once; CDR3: CASSGSGANTGELFF; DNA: TGTGCCAGCAGTGGTTCGGGGGCGAACACCGGGGAGCTGTTTTTT
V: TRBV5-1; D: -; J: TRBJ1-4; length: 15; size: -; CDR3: CASSREGRAHEKLFF; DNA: TGCGCCAGCAGCAGGGAGGGGAGGGCCCATGAAAAACTGTTTTTT
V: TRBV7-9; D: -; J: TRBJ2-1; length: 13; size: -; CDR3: CVSRGNSYNEQFF; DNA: TGTGTCTCCAGAGGGAACTCCTACAATGAGCAGTTCTTC
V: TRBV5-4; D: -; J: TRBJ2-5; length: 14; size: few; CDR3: CASSPSRTQETQYF; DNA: TGTGCCAGCAGCCCGTCCAGGACACAAGAGACCCAGTACTTC
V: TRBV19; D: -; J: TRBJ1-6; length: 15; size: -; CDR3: CASSPGQHNNSPLHF; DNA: TGTGCCAGTAGTCCCGGACAGCACAATAATTCACCCCTCCACTTT
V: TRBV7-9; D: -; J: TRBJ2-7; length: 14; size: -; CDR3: CASSPPTAPYEQYF; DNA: TGTGCCAGCAGCCCCCCTACTGCACCCTACGAGCAGTACTTC
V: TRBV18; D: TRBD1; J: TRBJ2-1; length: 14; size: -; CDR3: CASTPGTGSVGQFF; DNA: TGTGCCAGTACCCCCGGGACAGGGTCTGTGGGGCAGTTCTTC
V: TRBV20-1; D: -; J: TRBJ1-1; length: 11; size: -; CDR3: CSARPGTEAFF; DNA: TGCAGTGCTAGACCAGGCACTGAAGCTTTCTTT
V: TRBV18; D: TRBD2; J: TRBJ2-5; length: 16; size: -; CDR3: CASSRSGLAGGETQYF; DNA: TGTGCCAGCTCTCGCTCGGGACTAGCGGGGGGAGAGACCCAGTACTTC
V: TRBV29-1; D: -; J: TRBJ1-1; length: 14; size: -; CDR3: CRVGGGRGETEAFF; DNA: TGCAGGGTTGGGGGGGGGAGGGGAGAGACTGAAGCTTTCTTT
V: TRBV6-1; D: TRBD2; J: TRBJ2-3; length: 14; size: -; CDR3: CASNEAGRTDTQYF; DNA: TGTGCCAGCAATGAAGCGGGGCGCACAGATACGCAGTATTTT
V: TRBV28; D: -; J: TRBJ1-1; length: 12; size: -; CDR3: CASSEAGTEAFF; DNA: TGTGCCAGCAGTGAGGCCGGCACTGAAGCTTTCTTT
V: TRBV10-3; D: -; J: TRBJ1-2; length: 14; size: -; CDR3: CAISESRAGYGYTF; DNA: TGTGCCATCAGTGAGTCCAGGGCTGGCTATGGCTACACCTTC
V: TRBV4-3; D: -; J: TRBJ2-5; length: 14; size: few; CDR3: CASSQDTAKETQYF; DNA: TGCGCCAGCAGCCAAGATACTGCTAAAGAGACCCAGTACTTC
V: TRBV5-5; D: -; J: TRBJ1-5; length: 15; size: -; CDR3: CASSFAVDSNQPQHF; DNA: TGTGCCAGCAGCTTCGCGGTTGATAGCAATCAGCCCCAGCATTTT
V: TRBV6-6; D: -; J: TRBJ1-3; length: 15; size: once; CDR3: CASSLDTGAGNTIYF; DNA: TGTGCCAGCAGCTTAGACACCGGGGCTGGAAACACCATATATTTT
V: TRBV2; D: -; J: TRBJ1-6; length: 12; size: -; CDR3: CASTEGGSPLHF; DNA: TGTGCCAGCACCGAGGGAGGATCACCCCTCCACTTT
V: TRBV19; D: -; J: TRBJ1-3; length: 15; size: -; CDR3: CASSIGAGPGNTIYF; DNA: TGTGCCAGTAGTATTGGGGCAGGGCCTGGAAACACCATATATTTT
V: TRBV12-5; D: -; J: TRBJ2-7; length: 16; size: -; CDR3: CASGLVTMGREYEQYF; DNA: TGTGCTAGTGGTTTGGTAACAATGGGCAGGGAATACGAGCAGTACTTC
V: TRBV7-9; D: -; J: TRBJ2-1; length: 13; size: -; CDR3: CASSFTEYNEQFF; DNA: TGTGCCAGCAGCTTTACAGAATACAATGAGCAGTTCTTC
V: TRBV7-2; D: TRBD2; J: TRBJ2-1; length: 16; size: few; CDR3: CASSQDPSGGANEQFF; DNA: TGTGCCAGCAGCCAAGATCCTAGCGGGGGGGCCAATGAGCAGTTCTTC
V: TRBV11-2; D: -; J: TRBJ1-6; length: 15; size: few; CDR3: CASSLSFFGNSPLHF; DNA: TGTGCCAGCAGCTTATCTTTCTTCGGTAATTCACCCCTCCACTTT
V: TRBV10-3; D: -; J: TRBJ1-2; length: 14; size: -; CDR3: CAIRPGIANYGYTF; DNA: TGTGCCATCAGGCCAGGTATAGCTAACTATGGCTACACCTTC
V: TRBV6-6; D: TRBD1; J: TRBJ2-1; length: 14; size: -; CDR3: CASTLGQGNNEQFF; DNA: TGTGCCAGCACCCTGGGACAGGGTAACAATGAGCAGTTCTTC
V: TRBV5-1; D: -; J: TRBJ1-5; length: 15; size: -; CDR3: CASSSQGLRGQPQHF; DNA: TGCGCCAGCAGCTCGCAGGGGCTTCGCGGTCAGCCCCAGCATTTT
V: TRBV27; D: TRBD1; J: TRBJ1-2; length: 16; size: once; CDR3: CASSATGGDTNYGYTF; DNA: TGTGCCAGCAGCGCGACAGGGGGCGATACAAACTATGGCTACACCTTC
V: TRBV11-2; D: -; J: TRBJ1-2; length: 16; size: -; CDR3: CASSYTGRTVNYGYTF; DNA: TGTGCCAGCAGCTATACCGGCCGGACAGTGAACTATGGCTACACCTTC
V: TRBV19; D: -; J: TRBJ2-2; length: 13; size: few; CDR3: CASRLGATGELFF; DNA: TGTGCCAGTAGACTGGGGGCCACCGGGGAGCTGTTTTTT
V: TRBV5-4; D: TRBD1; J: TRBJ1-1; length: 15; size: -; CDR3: CASSIRRTGSTEAFF; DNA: TGTGCCAGCAGCATTAGACGGACAGGGAGCACTGAAGCTTTCTTT
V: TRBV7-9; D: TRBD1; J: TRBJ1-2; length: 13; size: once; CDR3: CASSHNTGDVYTF; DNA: TGTGCCAGCAGCCACAATACAGGGGATGTCTACACCTTC
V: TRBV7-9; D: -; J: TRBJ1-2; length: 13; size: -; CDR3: CASSIGGGYGYTF; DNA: TGTGCCAGCAGCATAGGAGGAGGGTATGGCTACACCTTC